The 14 T cell receptor beta chains below come from one sample, sequenced in a study of control samples from healthy donors and cancer patients. Produced via immunoSEQ multiplex PCR; TCRdb's table is partial and in-frame only. This table has fewer than 500,000 clones, more than 80% appearing once. Sequencing was done on a sample of PBMCs. The receptors here all came from a man aged 35 to 55 with head and neck cancer.

The genes are TRBV6-5 and TRBJ1-1; tentative D call: TRBD1 (5 bases). Trimming stripped 4 bases from V and 1 base from J, with 13 bases between. Germline V gives CDR1 MNHEY, CDR2 SVGAGI. This CDR3 comprises 15 residues. In DNA, the CDR3 is TGTGCCAGCAGTTCGAACCGGGGACCGAACACTGAAGCTTTCTTT. It encodes CASSSNRGPNTEAFF.

The rearrangement links TRBV6-5 to TRBJ1-5; D gene uncertain. From germline, CDR1 is MNHEY and CDR2 SVGAGI. The V end was cut by 6 bases, the J end by 0 bases, with 9 bases between. The CDR3 is made up of 14 amino acids. The CDR3 loop reads CASSPGSSNQPQHF. The CDR3 coding sequence is TGTGCCAGCAGCCCCGGCAGTAGCAATCAGCCCCAGCATTTT.

This rearrangement joins TRBV24-1 to TRBJ2-7; D possibly uses TRBD1 or TRBD2 (5 bases each). CDR1 is KGHDR and CDR2 is SFDVKD in the germline V gene. Trimming took 4 bases from V and 3 from J, leaving 12 bases between them. The CDR3 covers 14 residues. CDR3 residues: CATSDPGTDYEQYF. For the CDR3, the DNA is TGTGCCACCAGTGACCCCGGGACGGACTACGAGCAGTACTTC.

DNA for the CDR3: TGTGCCAGCAGCCTGAGAGATGAGCAGTTCTTC. Its protein product is CASSLRDEQFF. This rearrangement joins TRBV3-1 (or the pseudogene TRBV3-2) to TRBJ2-1; D ambiguous. Trimming removed 4 bases at V and 8 bases at J, with 6 bases between. Per germline, CDR1 LGHDT and CDR2 YNNKEL (reference sequence). CDR3 size: 11 residues.

The chain combines TRBV5-4 with TRBJ1-4; 8 bases match TRBD1. The CDR3 runs 13 residues. Germline V gene data show CDR1 as SGHNT and CDR2 as YYREEE (reference sequence). Trimming cost V 3 bases and J 6 bases; bases outside gene matches: 1. The CDR3 DNA is TGTGCCAGCAGCTCGGACAGGGATGAAAAACTGTTTTTT. This sequence encodes CASSSDRDEKLFF. Filled out from reference TRBV5-4 and TRBJ1-4, the complete variable domain reads ETGVTQSPTHLIKTRGQQVTLRCSSQSGHNTVSWYQQALGQGPQFIFQYYREEENGRGNFPPRFSGLQFPNYSSELNVNALELDDSALYLCASSSDRDEKLFFGSGTQLSVL.

This chain connects TRBV11-2 to TRBJ1-4, with D possibly TRBD1 on 6 matching bases. CDR1 SGHAT and CDR2 FQNNGV come from the germline V gene. The CDR3 extends over 16 amino acids. Trimming removed 5 bases at V and 0 bases at J, with 13 bases between. For the CDR3, the DNA is TGTGCCAGCAGCAATGGACAGCTAGCAACTAATGAAAAACTGTTTTTT. Its translation is CASSNGQLATNEKLFF.

The chain couples TRBV6-5 to TRBJ2-7; D uncertain. This CDR3 spans 14 amino acids. The germline CDR1 and CDR2 sequences are MNHEY and SVGAGI. Trimming shortened V by 9 bases and J by 1 base, and 16 bases separated the two germline ends. The CDR3 coding sequence is TGTGCCAGGAATCGCTCTAGAGCGTCCTACGAGCAGTACTTC. As protein: CARNRSRASYEQYF.

Note on this clone: Additional DNA sequences in this sample encode the identical CDR3. The gene calls are TRBV19 and TRBJ2-1, with a weak D call TRBD1 (6 bases). This CDR3 region has 13 residues. V lost 5 bases to trimming and J lost 4 bases, with 9 bases between them. The V gene's germline CDR1 is LNHDA and CDR2 SQIVND (reference sequence). The CDR3 coding sequence is TGTGCCAGTAGTTTGGGGGCTTACAATGAGCAGTTCTTC. It specifies CASSLGAYNEQFF. Based on the CDR3 plus reference TRBV19 and TRBJ2-1, the full variable domain is DGGITQSPKYLFRKEGQNVTLSCEQNLNHDAMYWYRQDPGQGLRLIYYSQIVNDFQKGDIAEGYSVSREKKESFPLTVTSAQKNPTAFYLCASSLGAYNEQFFGPGTRLTVL.

This chain links TRBV3-1 (or the pseudogene TRBV3-2) with TRBJ1-3, with D hard to call. The CDR3 spans 14 residues. CDR1 and CDR2 (germline): LGHDT, YNNKEL (reference sequence). The V gene lost 3 bases and the J gene lost 1 base, with 7 bases spanning the gap. The CDR3 bases are TGTGCCAGCAGCCAGGAGGGATCTGGAAACACCATATATTTT. It encodes CASSQEGSGNTIYF.

The rearrangement uses TRBV10-2 and TRBJ1-1; 10 positions agree with TRBD1. Germline lookup yields CDR1 WSHSY and CDR2 SAAADI. The CDR3 covers 14 residues. V gave up 6 bases and J gave up 11 bases; unmatched junction bases: 12. CDR3: CASSVVGTGAGAFF. The CDR3 DNA is TGCGCCAGCAGCGTGGTCGGGACAGGGGCTGGTGCTTTCTTT.

The gene calls are TRBV27 and TRBJ1-5, with D unresolved. Trimming removed 10 bases from V and 0 bases from J, with 13 bases in between. This CDR3 comprises 14 residues. Looked up from germline, CDR1 is MNHEY and CDR2 is SMNVEV (reference sequence). DNA of the CDR3: TGTGCCACCGCGGTAGACTATAGCAATCAGCCCCAGCATTTT. Protein product: CATAVDYSNQPQHF.

This clone occurred once. The chain has TRBV7-2 and TRBJ2-3; 8 bases line up with TRBD1. The CDR3 is made up of 16 amino acids. Germline assignment: CDR1 SGHTA and CDR2 FQGNSA. Trimming at V came to 5 bases and at J to 0 bases, leaving 7 bases not matched to a gene. The CDR3 DNA is TGTGCCAGCAGCGCGGACAGGGATGCTAGCACAGATACGCAGTATTTT. Its translation: CASSADRDASTDTQYF.

The chain employs TRBV9 and TRBJ1-2, with D perhaps TRBD1 (5 bases). The CDR3 totals 14 residues. V was pared by 1 base and J by 2 bases, with 9 bases between. In germline, CDR1 is SGDLS, CDR2 YYNGEE. CDR3 in DNA: TGTGCCAGCAGCGTACAGGGTGCCAACTATGGCTACACCTTC. As protein: CASSVQGANYGYTF.

This chain links TRBV7-2 with TRBJ2-7; D possibly corresponds to TRBD2 (8 bases). The V end lost 5 bases, the J end lost 4 bases, and 24 bases lay between the germline ends. The CDR3 is 17 amino acids. Germline CDR1 reads SGHTA; CDR2 reads FQGNSA. The CDR3 DNA follows: TGTGCCAGCAGCCAACGGGAGGGGCCGACAGGGTTGTACGAGCAGTACTTC. Protein: CASSQREGPTGLYEQYF.